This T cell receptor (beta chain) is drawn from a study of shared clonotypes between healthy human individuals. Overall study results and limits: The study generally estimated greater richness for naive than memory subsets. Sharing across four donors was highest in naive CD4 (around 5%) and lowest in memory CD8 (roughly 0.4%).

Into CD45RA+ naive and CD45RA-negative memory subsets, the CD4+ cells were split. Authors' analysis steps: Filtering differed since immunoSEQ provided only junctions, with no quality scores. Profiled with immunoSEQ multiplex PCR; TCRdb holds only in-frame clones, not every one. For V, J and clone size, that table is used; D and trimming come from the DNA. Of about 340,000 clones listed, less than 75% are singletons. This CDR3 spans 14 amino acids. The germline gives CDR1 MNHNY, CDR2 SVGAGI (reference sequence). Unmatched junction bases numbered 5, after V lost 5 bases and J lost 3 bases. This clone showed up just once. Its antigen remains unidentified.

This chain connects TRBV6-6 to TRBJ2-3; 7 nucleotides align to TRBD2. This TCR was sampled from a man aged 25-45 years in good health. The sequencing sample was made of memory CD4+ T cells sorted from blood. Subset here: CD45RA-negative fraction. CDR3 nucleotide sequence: TGTGCCAGCAGTCGGACTAGGAGTACAGATACGCAGTATTTT. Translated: CASSRTRSTDTQYF.